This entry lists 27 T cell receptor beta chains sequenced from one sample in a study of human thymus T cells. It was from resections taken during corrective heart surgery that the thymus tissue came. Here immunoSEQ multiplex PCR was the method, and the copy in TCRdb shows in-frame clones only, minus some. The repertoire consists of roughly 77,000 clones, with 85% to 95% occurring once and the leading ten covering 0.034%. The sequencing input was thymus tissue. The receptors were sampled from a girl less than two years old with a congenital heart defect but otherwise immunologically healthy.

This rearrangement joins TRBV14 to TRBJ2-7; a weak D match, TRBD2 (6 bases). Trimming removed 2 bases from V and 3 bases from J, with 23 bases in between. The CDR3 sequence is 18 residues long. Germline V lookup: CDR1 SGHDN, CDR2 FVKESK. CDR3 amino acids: CASSQTFKGRESIYEQYF. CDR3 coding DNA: TGTGCCAGCAGCCAAACATTCAAAGGACGGGAGAGTATCTACGAGCAGTACTTC.

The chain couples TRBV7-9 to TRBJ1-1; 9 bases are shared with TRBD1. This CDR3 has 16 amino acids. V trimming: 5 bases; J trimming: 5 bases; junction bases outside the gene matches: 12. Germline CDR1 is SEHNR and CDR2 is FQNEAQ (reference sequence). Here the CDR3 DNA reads TGTGCCAGCAGCCGGGACAGGGAGGGAGCTGCTACTGAAGCTTTCTTT. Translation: CASSRDREGAATEAFF.

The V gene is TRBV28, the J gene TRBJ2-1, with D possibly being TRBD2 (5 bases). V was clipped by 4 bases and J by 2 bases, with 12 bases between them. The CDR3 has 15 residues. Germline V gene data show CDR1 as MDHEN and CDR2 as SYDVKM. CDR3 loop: CASSSQRNPYNEQFF. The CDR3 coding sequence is TGTGCCAGCAGTTCTCAGCGGAACCCCTACAATGAGCAGTTCTTC.

The CDR3 sequence is CASSLANAPPWGYEQYF. The CDR3, as DNA: TGCGCCAGCAGCCTGGCGAACGCTCCACCCTGGGGCTACGAGCAGTACTTC. J is TRBJ2-7 and V is TRBV5-1; no reliable D call. V lost 4 bases to trimming and J lost 3 bases, with 23 bases between them. Germline V gives CDR1 SGHRS, CDR2 YFSETQ. This CDR3 has 17 residues.

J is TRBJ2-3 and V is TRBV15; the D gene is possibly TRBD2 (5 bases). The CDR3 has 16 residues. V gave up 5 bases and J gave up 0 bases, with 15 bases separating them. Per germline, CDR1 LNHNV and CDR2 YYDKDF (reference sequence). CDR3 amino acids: CATSHRGAASTDTQYF. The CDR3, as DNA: TGTGCCACCAGCCACCGGGGAGCGGCCAGCACAGATACGCAGTATTTT.

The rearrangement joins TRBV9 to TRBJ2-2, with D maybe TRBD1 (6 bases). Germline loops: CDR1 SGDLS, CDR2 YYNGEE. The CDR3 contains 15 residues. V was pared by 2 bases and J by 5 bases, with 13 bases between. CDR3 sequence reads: CASSVGYRGTGELFF. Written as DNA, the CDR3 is TGTGCCAGCAGCGTGGGATATAGGGGGACCGGGGAGCTGTTTTTT.

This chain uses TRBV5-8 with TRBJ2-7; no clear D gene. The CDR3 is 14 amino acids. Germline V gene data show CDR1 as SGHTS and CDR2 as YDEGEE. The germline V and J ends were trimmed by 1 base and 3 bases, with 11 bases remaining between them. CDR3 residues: CASSLPRIRYEQYF. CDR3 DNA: TGTGCCAGCAGCTTGCCTCGGATCCGCTACGAGCAGTACTTC.

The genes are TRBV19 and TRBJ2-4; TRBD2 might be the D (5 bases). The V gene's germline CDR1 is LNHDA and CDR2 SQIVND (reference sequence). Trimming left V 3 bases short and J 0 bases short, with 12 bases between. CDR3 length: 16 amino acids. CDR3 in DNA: TGTGCCAGTAGTATCGCCCTAGCCCTAGCCAAAAACATTCAGTACTTC. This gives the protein CASSIALALAKNIQYF.

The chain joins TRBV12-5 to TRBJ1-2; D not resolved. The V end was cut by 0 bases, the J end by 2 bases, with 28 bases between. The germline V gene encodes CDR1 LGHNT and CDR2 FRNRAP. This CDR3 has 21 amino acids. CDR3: CASGLVLGTTGRPSFNYGYTF. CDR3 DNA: TGTGCTAGTGGTTTGGTACTGGGAACCACGGGCCGACCGAGTTTCAACTATGGCTACACCTTC.

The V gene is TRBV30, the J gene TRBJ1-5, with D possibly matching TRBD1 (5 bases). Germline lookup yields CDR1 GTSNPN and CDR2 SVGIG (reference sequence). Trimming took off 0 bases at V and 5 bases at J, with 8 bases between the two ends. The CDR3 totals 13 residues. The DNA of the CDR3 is TGTGCCTGGAGTGTTAGGGGAGATCAGCCCCAGCATTTT. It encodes CAWSVRGDQPQHF.

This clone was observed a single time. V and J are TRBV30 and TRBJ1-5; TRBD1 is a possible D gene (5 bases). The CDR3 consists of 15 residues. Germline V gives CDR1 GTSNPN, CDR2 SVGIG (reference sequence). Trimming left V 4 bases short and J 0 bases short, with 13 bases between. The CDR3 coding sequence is TGTGCCTGGAAATCCCCCCAGGGTAGCAATCAGCCCCAGCATTTT. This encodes CAWKSPQGSNQPQHF.

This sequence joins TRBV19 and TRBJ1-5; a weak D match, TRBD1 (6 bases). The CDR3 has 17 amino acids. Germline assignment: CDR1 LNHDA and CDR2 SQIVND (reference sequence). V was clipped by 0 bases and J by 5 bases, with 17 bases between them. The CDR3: CASSIDREGVADQPQHF. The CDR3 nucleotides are TGTGCCAGTAGTATAGATCGAGAGGGGGTTGCGGATCAGCCCCAGCATTTT.

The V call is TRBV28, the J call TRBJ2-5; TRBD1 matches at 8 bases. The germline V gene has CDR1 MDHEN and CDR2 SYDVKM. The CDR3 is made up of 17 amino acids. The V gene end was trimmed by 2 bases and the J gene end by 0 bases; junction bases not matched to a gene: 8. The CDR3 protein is CASSLEGTGAYQETQYF. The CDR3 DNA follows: TGTGCCAGCAGTTTAGAAGGGACAGGAGCTTACCAAGAGACCCAGTACTTC.

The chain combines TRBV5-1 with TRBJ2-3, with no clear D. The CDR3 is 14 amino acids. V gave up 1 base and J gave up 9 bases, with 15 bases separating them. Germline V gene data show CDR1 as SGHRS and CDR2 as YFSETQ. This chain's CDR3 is CASSLTSKYRTQYF. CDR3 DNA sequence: TGCGCCAGCAGCTTGACTTCGAAGTACCGGACGCAGTATTTT.

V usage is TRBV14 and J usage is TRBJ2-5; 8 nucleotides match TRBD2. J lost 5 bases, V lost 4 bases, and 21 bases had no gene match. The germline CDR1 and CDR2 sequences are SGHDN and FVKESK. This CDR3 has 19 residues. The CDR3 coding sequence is TGTGCCAGCAGCCCCTCTCCGGGGGGGAGAGGTGCGGTAGGGGAGACCCAGTACTTC. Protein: CASSPSPGGRGAVGETQYF. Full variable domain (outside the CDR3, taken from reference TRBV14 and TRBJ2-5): EAGVTQFPSHSVIEKGQTVTLRCDPISGHDNLYWYRRVMGKEIKFLLHFVKESKQDESGMPNNRFLAERTGGTYSTLKVQPAELEDSGVYFCASSPSPGGRGAVGETQYFGPGTRLLVL.

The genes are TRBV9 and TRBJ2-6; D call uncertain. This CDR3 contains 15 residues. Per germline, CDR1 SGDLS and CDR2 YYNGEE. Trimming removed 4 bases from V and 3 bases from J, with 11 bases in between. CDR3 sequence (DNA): TGTGCCAGCAGCCCCCACGGCCTTGGGGCCAACGTCCTGACTTTC. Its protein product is CASSPHGLGANVLTF.

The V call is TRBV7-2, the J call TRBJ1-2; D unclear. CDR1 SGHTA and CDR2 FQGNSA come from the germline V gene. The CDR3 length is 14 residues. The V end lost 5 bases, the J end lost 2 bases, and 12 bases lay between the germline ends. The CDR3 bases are TGTGCCAGCAGCACGAAGGCGGGGAACTATGGCTACACCTTC. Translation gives CASSTKAGNYGYTF.

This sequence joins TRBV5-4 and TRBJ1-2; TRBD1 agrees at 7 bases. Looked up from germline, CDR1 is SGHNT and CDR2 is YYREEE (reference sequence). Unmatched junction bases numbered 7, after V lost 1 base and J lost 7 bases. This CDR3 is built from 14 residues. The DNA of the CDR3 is TGTGCCAGCAGCTTGTGGGCAGGGGGAGGTGGCTACACCTTC. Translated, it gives CASSLWAGGGGYTF.

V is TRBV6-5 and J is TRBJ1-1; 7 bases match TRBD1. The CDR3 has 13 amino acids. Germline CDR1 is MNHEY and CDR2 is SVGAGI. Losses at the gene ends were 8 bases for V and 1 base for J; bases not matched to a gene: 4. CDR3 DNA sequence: TGTGCCAGCGAAGACAGGGCGAACACTGAAGCTTTCTTT. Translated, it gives CASEDRANTEAFF.

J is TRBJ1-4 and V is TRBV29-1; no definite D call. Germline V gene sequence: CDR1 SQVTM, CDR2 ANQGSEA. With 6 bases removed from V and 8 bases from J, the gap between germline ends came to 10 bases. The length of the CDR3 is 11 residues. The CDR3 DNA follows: TGCAGCGTCATGGGTGGAGAAAAACTGTTTTTT. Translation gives CSVMGGEKLFF.

CDR3: CASWGGSDDTQYF. For the CDR3, the DNA is TGCGCCAGTTGGGGGGGCTCCGACGATACGCAGTATTTT. The J gene is TRBJ2-3, the V gene TRBV5-1, with D possibly TRBD2 on 7 matching bases. The CDR3 contains 13 residues. Germline CDR1 SGHRS, CDR2 YFSETQ. V shed 8 bases and J shed 6 bases, with 16 bases lying between them.

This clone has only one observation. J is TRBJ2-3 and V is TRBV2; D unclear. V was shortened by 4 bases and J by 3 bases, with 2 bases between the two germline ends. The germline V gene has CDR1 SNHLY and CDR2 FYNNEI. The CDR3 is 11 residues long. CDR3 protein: CASSATDTQYF. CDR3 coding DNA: TGTGCCAGCAGTGCAACAGATACGCAGTATTTT.

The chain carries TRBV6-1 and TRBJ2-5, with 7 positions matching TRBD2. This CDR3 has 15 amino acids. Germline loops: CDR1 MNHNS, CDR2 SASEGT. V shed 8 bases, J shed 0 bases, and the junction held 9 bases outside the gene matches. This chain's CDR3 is CASDGRTRDQETQYF. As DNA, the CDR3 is TGTGCCAGCGATGGTAGGACTAGAGACCAAGAGACCCAGTACTTC.

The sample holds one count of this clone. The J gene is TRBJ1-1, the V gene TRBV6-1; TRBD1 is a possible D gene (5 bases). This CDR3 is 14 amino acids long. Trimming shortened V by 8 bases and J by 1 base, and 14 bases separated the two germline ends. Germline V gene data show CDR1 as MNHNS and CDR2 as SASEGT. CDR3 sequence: CASLRDRTNTEAFF. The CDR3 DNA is TGTGCCAGCCTACGTGACAGAACGAACACTGAAGCTTTCTTT.

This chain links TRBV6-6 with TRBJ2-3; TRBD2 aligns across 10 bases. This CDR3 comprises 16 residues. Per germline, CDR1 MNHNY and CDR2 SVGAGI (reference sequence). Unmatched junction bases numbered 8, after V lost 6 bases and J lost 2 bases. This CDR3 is CASSPSGRGDTDTQYF. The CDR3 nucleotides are TGTGCCAGCAGCCCTAGCGGGAGAGGGGACACAGATACGCAGTATTTT.

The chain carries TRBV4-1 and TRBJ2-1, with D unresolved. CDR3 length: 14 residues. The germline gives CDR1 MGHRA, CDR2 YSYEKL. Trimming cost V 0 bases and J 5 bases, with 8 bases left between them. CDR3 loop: CASSQDLAHNEQFF. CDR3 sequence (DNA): TGCGCCAGCAGCCAAGATCTGGCCCACAATGAGCAGTTCTTC.

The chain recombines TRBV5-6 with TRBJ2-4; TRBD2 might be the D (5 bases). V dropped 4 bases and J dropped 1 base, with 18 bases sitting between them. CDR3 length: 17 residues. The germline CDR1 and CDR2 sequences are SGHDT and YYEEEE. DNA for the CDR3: TGTGCCAGCAGCCGAATCGAGCGGCAGGAGGCCAAAAACATTCAGTACTTC. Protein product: CASSRIERQEAKNIQYF.